This is a list of T cell receptor beta chains from one sample in a study of control samples from healthy donors and cancer patients. The table came from immunoSEQ multiplex PCR; TCRdb's copy has only in-frame clones and leaves some out. The sample includes about 140,000 clones, approximately 86% of them seen just once. The sequencing input was blood. The receptor source for this set is a woman aged 25-40 years in good health. Both conserved end residues are part of each CDR3. D genes are given only for firm matches. The size of a clone is reported for some rows only, either as once, few or many, or as a class for expanded clones.

DNA	CDR3	J	D	size	V
TGTGCCACCAGTGATTTCGTCCGCACGGGGCACCTATCCTACGAGCAGTACTTC	CATSDFVRTGHLSYEQYF	TRBJ2-7	-	-	TRBV24-1
TGCGCCAGCAGCTTGGGACAGGGAACTGGAAACACCATATATTTT	CASSLGQGTGNTIYF	TRBJ1-3	TRBD1	-	TRBV5-1
TGTGCCAGCAGTGACTCAGGCGGGGGCGGTCAGCCCCAGCATTTT	CASSDSGGGGQPQHF	TRBJ1-5	-	-	TRBV6-4
TGTGCCAGCAGCACTCACAGGGGGGACACTGAAGCTTTCTTT	CASSTHRGDTEAFF	TRBJ1-1	TRBD1	-	TRBV7-2
TGTGCCAGCAGCAGGGACAGGGGGATCGTTAGAGAAGGGGGTACGCAGTATTTT	CASSRDRGIVREGGTQYF	TRBJ2-3	TRBD1	-	TRBV7-2
TGTGCCAGCAGCCAAGGGGTCCGGACAGGGTACGAGTACGGCAATCAGCCCCAGCATTTT	CASSQGVRTGYEYGNQPQHF	TRBJ1-5	TRBD1	-	TRBV3-1/TRBV3-2
TGTGCCAGCAGCTTACAGGGGGTCTACGAGCAGTACTTC	CASSLQGVYEQYF	TRBJ2-7	TRBD1	few	TRBV28
TGTGCCAGCAGTTACGGGGGGGCGGATCGAGACTACACCTTC	CASSYGGADRDYTF	TRBJ1-2	-	-	TRBV6-5
TGTGCCAGCAGTCCCTTAGCTAACTATGGCTACACCTTC	CASSPLANYGYTF	TRBJ1-2	-	-	TRBV28
TGTGCCAGCAGCCAAGAACCGACAGGGAAACGCTACACCTTC	CASSQEPTGKRYTF	TRBJ1-2	TRBD1	-	TRBV3-1/TRBV3-2
TGTGCCACCAGTGATTTAGGGCCGACAGCCGGGGAGCTGTTTTTT	CATSDLGPTAGELFF	TRBJ2-2	-	-	TRBV24-1
TGTGCCACCAGCAGAGAAGGAGCGGGAGCCTCCTACGAGCAGTACTTC	CATSREGAGASYEQYF	TRBJ2-7	TRBD2	-	TRBV15
TGTGCCAGCAGCCCCGGGGTTGCGCAGTATTTT	CASSPGVAQYF	TRBJ2-3	-	once	TRBV7-2
TGTGCCAGCTCAGCAACGGGACAGAGCAATGAGCAGTTCTTC	CASSATGQSNEQFF	TRBJ2-1	TRBD1	-	TRBV18
TGTGCCAGCAGGGCGGGACTCAGCAATCAGCCCCAGCATTTT	CASRAGLSNQPQHF	TRBJ1-5	-	-	TRBV2
TGTGCCAGCACCTACTCAGGGGGAAGGTACGAGCAGTACTTC	CASTYSGGRYEQYF	TRBJ2-7	TRBD1	-	TRBV2
TGTGCCACCAAGACTAGCGGGAACACCGGGGAGCTGTTTTTT	CATKTSGNTGELFF	TRBJ2-2	TRBD2	few	TRBV6-5
TGTGCCAGCAGTGAGGGTGGTGGCTATGGCTACACCTTC	CASSEGGGYGYTF	TRBJ1-2	-	-	TRBV6-1
TGTGCCACCATGGACAGCTCCTACAATGAGCAGTTCTTC	CATMDSSYNEQFF	TRBJ2-1	-	-	TRBV24-1
TGTGCCAGACAAGCGGGAGTCGGCAATGAGCAGTTCTTC	CARQAGVGNEQFF	TRBJ2-1	TRBD2	-	TRBV19
TGTGCCAGCAGTTCCTACAGGGGTTCCTACAATGAGCAGTTCTTC	CASSSYRGSYNEQFF	TRBJ2-1	TRBD1	-	TRBV27
TGTGCCAGCAGCGCTAATCGTGGTGCAGATACGCAGTATTTT	CASSANRGADTQYF	TRBJ2-3	-	few	TRBV9
TGTGCCAGCAGCTTATACAGAGCCCAAGAGACCCAGTACTTC	CASSLYRAQETQYF	TRBJ2-5	-	-	TRBV7-9